This TCR beta chain came from a study of technical replicates of blood from a handful of donors. V dropped 4 bases and J dropped 2 bases, with 12 bases sitting between them. The CDR3 has 15 residues. The V gene's germline CDR1 is SGHTA and CDR2 FQGTGA. Repertoires were generated with immunoSEQ multiplex PCR, while TCRdb's copy carries only in-frame clones and drops some. The sample carries fewer than 90,000 clones, about 91% recorded once. The J gene is TRBJ2-1, the V gene TRBV7-3; TRBD2 might be the D (6 bases). The source of this sequence is a human donor in good health. Sequencing was performed on T cells isolated from PBMCs. CDR3 sequence reads: CASSSEGWAYNEQFF. The CDR3, as DNA: TGTGCCAGCAGCTCGGAGGGGTGGGCCTACAATGAGCAGTTCTTC.